This T cell receptor beta chain appears in the sequencing data of a study of T cells expressing NK-cell markers. Regarding the study as a whole: Expanded NKG2C+ T cell clones were not confirmed as HCMV-specific. Topping the CD3+CD56-NKG2C+ fraction as well were these clonotypes, in a few donors. The share of CD8+ T cells held by dominant NKG2C+ clonotypes was roughly 1.0-7.5% in more than 5 donors.

TCRdb processed the 5' RACE reads again and assigns one entry to each CDR3 protein, with no DNA. This sample's table reports about 160,000 distinct CDR3 sequences. To note about this clonotype: The antigen is not known.

Looked up from germline, CDR1 is SGDLS and CDR2 is YYNGEE. CDR3 length equals 14 residues. Source material: blood T cells: a sorted CD56 or NKG2C T cell subset, CD4+ or CD8+ T cells, or bulk PBMC T cells (not recorded which). The chain recombines TRBV9 with TRBJ2-7; there is no DNA to check the TCRdb D call of TRBD1. This TCR derives from a man aged 18 to 69 in good health. The CDR3 protein is CASSEADRSHEQYF.